These 29 T cell receptor beta chains were sequenced from one sample in a study of blood T cell repertoires in COVID-19. Clones were sequenced by immunoSEQ multiplex PCR, and TCRdb holds only the in-frame ones, with some missing. The sample records 90,000 or so clones, approximately 87% being singletons. Sequencing was carried out using peripheral blood. Receptors originate from a human donor in a cohort sampled during active COVID-19.

The chain is built from TRBV11-2 and TRBJ1-2; perhaps TRBD1 as D (5 bases). Germline assignment: CDR1 SGHAT and CDR2 FQNNGV. The CDR3 runs to 14 residues. With 5 bases removed from V and 2 bases from J, the gap between germline ends came to 12 bases. The CDR3, as DNA: TGTGCCAGCAGCGGTGAGACAGCGAACTATGGCTACACCTTC. Translated: CASSGETANYGYTF.

V and J are TRBV7-6 and TRBJ1-2; no reliable D call. The V gene lost 4 bases and the J gene lost 6 bases, with 9 bases spanning the gap. Per germline, CDR1 SGHVS and CDR2 FNYEAQ. The CDR3 totals 12 residues. For the CDR3, the DNA is TGTGCCAGCAGCTCCGTTACTCATGGCTACACCTTC. As protein: CASSSVTHGYTF. Supplemented by reference TRBV7-6 and TRBJ1-2, the full variable domain reads GAGVSQSPRYKVTKRGQDVALRCDPISGHVSLYWYRQALGQGPEFLTYFNYEAQQDKSGLPNDRFSAERPEGSISTLTIQRTEQRDSAMYRCASSSVTHGYTFGSGTRLTVV.

The chain combines TRBV4-2 with TRBJ2-1, with 9 bases that match TRBD2. The trim removed 4 bases at V and 5 bases at J, leaving 3 bases unmatched. The CDR3 consists of 14 residues. Germline CDR1 is LGHNA and CDR2 is YNFKEQ. CDR3: CASSPQRGDNEQFF. As DNA, the CDR3 is TGTGCCAGCAGCCCCCAGCGGGGGGACAATGAGCAGTTCTTC.

J is TRBJ2-5 and V is TRBV7-9; TRBD1 agrees at 7 bases. With V trimmed by 4 bases and J by 9 bases, 8 bases remained unmatched. Germline V CDR1 and CDR2: SEHNR, FQNEAQ (reference sequence). CDR3 length equals 13 residues. The CDR3 sequence: CASSSGQSTAQYF. The CDR3 coding sequence is TGTGCCAGCAGCTCGGGACAGTCCACGGCCCAGTACTTC.

The chain has TRBV6-5 and TRBJ2-7, with D possibly being TRBD1 (6 bases). The V gene's germline CDR1 is MNHEY and CDR2 SVGAGI. The CDR3 has 15 amino acids. V dropped 7 bases and J dropped 6 bases, with 22 bases sitting between them. CDR3 region: CASTPGDPAHREQYF. The CDR3 DNA reads TGTGCCAGCACCCCAGGGGACCCAGCGCATCGCGAGCAGTACTTC.

The chain links TRBV20-1 to TRBJ1-1; perhaps TRBD1 as D (6 bases). Germline CDR1 is DFQATT and CDR2 is SNEGSKA (reference sequence). Between the trimmed V and J ends, which lost 4 bases and 7 bases, there was a span of 10 bases. The CDR3 runs 11 residues. The CDR3 spells CSAIQGLEAFF. The DNA of the CDR3 is TGCAGTGCTATACAGGGTCTTGAAGCTTTCTTT.

J is TRBJ2-1 and V is TRBV11-2; 8 positions match TRBD1. CDR1 SGHAT and CDR2 FQNNGV come from the germline V gene. V dropped 6 bases and J dropped 2; count of bases not matched to a gene: 3. The CDR3 has 14 residues. The CDR3 nucleotides read TGTGCCAGCAGGGACAGGGCGGCCTACAATGAGCAGTTCTTC. Protein sequence: CASRDRAAYNEQFF. Full variable domain (missing parts from reference TRBV11-2 and TRBJ2-1): EAGVAQSPRYKIIEKRQSVAFWCNPISGHATLYWYQQILGQGPKLLIQFQNNGVVDDSQLPKDRFSAERLKGVDSTLKIQPAKLEDSAVYLCASRDRAAYNEQFFGPGTRLTVL.

This clone appeared a single time. The chain joins TRBV19 to TRBJ2-7, with TRBD2 matching over 7 bases. The CDR3 runs 14 residues. Germline V gives CDR1 LNHDA, CDR2 SQIVND (reference sequence). The ends lost 6 bases at V and 0 bases at J; junction bases unmatched: 5. The CDR3 nucleotides are TGTGCCAGTAGGGAGGGCGGGAGCTCCTACGAGCAGTACTTC. This encodes CASREGGSSYEQYF.

J is TRBJ2-3 and V is TRBV30, with 8 positions matching TRBD2. Germline-derived CDR1 and CDR2 are GTSNPN and SVGIG (reference sequence). With 7 bases clipped from V and 3 bases from J, the junction kept 3 bases outside the gene matches. The CDR3 runs 12 residues. The CDR3 reads CAFSSGTDTQYF. CDR3 coding DNA: TGTGCCTTCTCTAGCGGGACAGATACGCAGTATTTT.

CDR3 residues: CASRTGNSLKGYTF. In DNA, the CDR3 is TGTGCCAGCAGGACAGGGAATTCGTTGAAGGGCTACACCTTC. The genes are TRBV28 and TRBJ1-2, with 7 positions matching TRBD1. The germline V gene encodes CDR1 MDHEN and CDR2 SYDVKM. The CDR3 is made up of 14 amino acids. V dropped 6 bases and J dropped 8; count of bases not matched to a gene: 12.

Here the CDR3 reads CASSRQGGPAGELFF. For the CDR3, the DNA is TGTGCCAGCAGTCGACAGGGAGGTCCGGCCGGGGAGCTGTTTTTT. This chain connects TRBV28 to TRBJ2-2; TRBD1 is a possible D gene (7 bases). The CDR3 is made up of 15 amino acids. V gave up 5 bases and J gave up 6 bases, with 16 bases separating them. The germline V gene encodes CDR1 MDHEN and CDR2 SYDVKM.

The V gene is TRBV9, the J gene TRBJ2-2; perhaps TRBD1 as D (5 bases). In germline, CDR1 is SGDLS, CDR2 YYNGEE. The CDR3 length is 14 residues. V lost 3 bases to trimming and J lost 5 bases, with 11 bases between them. This CDR3 reads CASSGHQGTGELFF. The CDR3 DNA follows: TGTGCCAGCAGCGGACACCAGGGAACCGGGGAGCTGTTTTTT.

The rearrangement joins TRBV19 to TRBJ2-1; 7 nucleotides agree with TRBD1. The CDR3 consists of 14 residues. From germline, CDR1 is LNHDA and CDR2 SQIVND (reference sequence). The trim removed 5 bases at V and 6 bases at J, leaving 7 bases unmatched. The CDR3 DNA reads TGTGCCAGTAGTGCTCACAGGGGTCGCAATGAGCAGTTCTTC. Its protein is CASSAHRGRNEQFF.

This clone occurred once. V usage is TRBV7-2 and J usage is TRBJ2-1; 7 bases align to TRBD2. The germline gives CDR1 SGHTA, CDR2 FQGNSA. V shed 5 bases, J shed 0 bases, and the junction held 4 bases outside the gene matches. This CDR3 has 15 amino acids. Written as DNA, the CDR3 is TGTGCCAGCAGCCCTAGCGGCAGCTCCTACAATGAGCAGTTCTTC. Translation gives CASSPSGSSYNEQFF.

The chain is built from TRBV3-1 (or the pseudogene TRBV3-2) and TRBJ1-2; TRBD1 is a possible D gene (5 bases). The CDR3 is 16 amino acids. V was trimmed by 0 bases and J by 4 bases, leaving 15 bases between them. The germline CDR1 and CDR2 sequences are LGHDT and YNNKEL (reference sequence). The CDR3, as DNA: TGTGCCAGCAGCCAAGAATGGCAAGGGGCGGTCTATGGCTACACCTTC. This translates into CASSQEWQGAVYGYTF.

This clone appeared a few times. The V gene is TRBV6-5, the J gene TRBJ1-3, with unresolved D. Germline CDR1 is MNHEY and CDR2 is SVGAGI. The CDR3 contains 16 residues. V lost 2 bases to trimming and J lost 4 bases, with 15 bases between them. The CDR3 DNA follows: TGTGCCAGCAGTTACCTCGGGCCCACGGGGGGAAACACCATATATTTT. Its translation is CASSYLGPTGGNTIYF.

The chain has TRBV19 and TRBJ1-5; TRBD1 agrees at 9 bases. The germline V gene encodes CDR1 LNHDA and CDR2 SQIVND (reference sequence). CDR3 length equals 15 residues. The V segment lost 10 bases and the J segment 1 base; nucleotides outside the gene matches: 8. As DNA, the CDR3 is TGTGCCACCAAAGACAGGGGGGGAAGCAATCAGCCCCAGCATTTT. Its protein product is CATKDRGGSNQPQHF.

V and J are TRBV1 and TRBJ2-7; the table's D call of TRBD2 was not tested on the DNA. TRBV1 is deemed a pseudogene. The CDR3 consists of 16 residues. The CDR3 region is CTSSQVDSGEIYEQYF. CDR3 DNA: TGCACCAGCAGCCAAGTAGATAGCGGGGAGATCTACGAGCAGTACTTC.

V gene TRBV27 combines with J gene TRBJ1-2; TRBD1 aligns across 11 bases. V lost 5 bases to trimming and J lost 8 bases; unmatched junction nucleotides: 4. The CDR3 contains 13 residues. Germline CDR1 and CDR2: MNHEY and SMNVEV (reference sequence). CDR3 coding DNA: TGTGCCAGCAGTCCCCGGACAGGGGGCGGCTACACCTTC. Residues: CASSPRTGGGYTF.

The chain has TRBV6-6 and TRBJ2-1; 7 nucleotides match TRBD2. From germline, CDR1 is MNHNY and CDR2 SVGAGI (reference sequence). V shed 6 bases, J shed 3 bases, and the junction held 8 bases outside the gene matches. This CDR3 has 15 amino acids. The CDR3 DNA follows: TGTGCCAGCAGATCTCCAGGCGGGGGCTACAATGAGCAGTTCTTC. This encodes CASRSPGGGYNEQFF.

The chain couples TRBV7-9 to TRBJ2-3, with 7 positions matching TRBD1. The CDR3 loop spans 17 amino acids. Germline values: CDR1 SEHNR, CDR2 FQNEAQ (reference sequence). J lost 2 bases, V lost 5 bases, and 13 bases had no gene match. The CDR3 bases are TGTGCCAGCAGCCCCCGTTCGGGACAGCTCTCCACAGATACGCAGTATTTT. It encodes CASSPRSGQLSTDTQYF.

The chain uses TRBV4-1 and TRBJ1-5; 7 nucleotides match TRBD1. With V trimmed by 1 base and J by 3 bases, 9 bases remained unmatched. From germline, CDR1 is MGHRA and CDR2 YSYEKL. There are 17 residues in the CDR3. CDR3 sequence reads: CASSQGSGRGVNQPQHF. The DNA for the CDR3 is TGCGCCAGCAGCCAAGGATCGGGCAGGGGGGTCAATCAGCCCCAGCATTTT.

The V call is TRBV5-1, the J call TRBJ1-1; D gene ambiguous. CDR3 length: 16 residues. Germline V lookup: CDR1 SGHRS, CDR2 YFSETQ. V was pared by 4 bases and J by 0 bases, with 16 bases between. Here the CDR3 DNA reads TGCGCCAGCAGCCCCATGCGCGGTTCCATGAACACTGAAGCTTTCTTT. Translating it yields CASSPMRGSMNTEAFF. The complete variable domain, with remaining parts taken from reference TRBV5-1 and TRBJ1-1, reads KAGVTQTPRYLIKTRGQQVTLSCSPISGHRSVSWYQQTPGQGLQFLFEYFSETQRNKGNFPGRFSGRQFSNSRSEMNVSTLELGDSALYLCASSPMRGSMNTEAFFGQGTRLTVV.

The rearrangement links TRBV11-2 to TRBJ1-1; 8 nucleotides line up with TRBD1. CDR1 is SGHAT and CDR2 is FQNNGV in the germline V gene. The CDR3 is made up of 19 amino acids. The ends lost 5 bases at V and 3 bases at J; junction bases unmatched: 20. The CDR3 DNA reads TGTGCCAGCAGCCTTCTCGTAGGACAGGGTTTTTTCAGCGACACTGAAGCTTTCTTT. Protein product: CASSLLVGQGFFSDTEAFF.

The CDR3 DNA sequence: TGTGCCAGCAGCGCCCTGATGGGGACAACGTCAACAGCTAATGAAAAACTGTTTTTT. It codes for CASSALMGTTSTANEKLFF. The chain has TRBV5-5 and TRBJ1-4, with D tentatively TRBD1 (6 bases). Looked up from germline, CDR1 is SGHKS and CDR2 is YYEKEE (reference sequence). CDR3 length equals 19 residues. Trimming pared 4 bases from V and 3 bases from J, leaving 25 bases between.

This chain joins TRBV5-4 and TRBJ2-3; the match to TRBD1 covers 8 bases. V shed 0 bases, J shed 4 bases, and the junction held 4 bases outside the gene matches. The CDR3 contains 15 residues. Germline V CDR1 and CDR2: SGHNT, YYREEE (reference sequence). The CDR3 DNA follows: TGTGCCAGCAGCTTGGTTTCAGGGGGCGCAGATACGCAGTATTTT. Protein sequence: CASSLVSGGADTQYF.

This sequence joins TRBV5-1 and TRBJ2-3; 10 bases align to TRBD2. The J segment lost 0 bases and the V segment lost 4 bases, leaving 8 bases of the junction unmatched. The CDR3 loop spans 17 amino acids. Germline assignment: CDR1 SGHRS and CDR2 YFSETQ. CDR3 in DNA: TGCGCCAGCAGCCCAACTAGCGGGGTACCTAGCACAGATACGCAGTATTTT. Protein product: CASSPTSGVPSTDTQYF.

The V gene is TRBV19, the J gene TRBJ2-3; D not certain. Between the trimmed V and J ends, which lost 3 bases and 2 bases, there was a span of 9 bases. The CDR3 covers 14 residues. The V gene's germline CDR1 is LNHDA and CDR2 SQIVND (reference sequence). Here the CDR3 reads CASSMYGDTDTQYF. CDR3 DNA: TGTGCCAGTAGTATGTACGGAGACACAGATACGCAGTATTTT.

The J gene is TRBJ2-5, the V gene TRBV9, with 10 bases matching TRBD2. Germline-derived CDR1 and CDR2 are SGDLS and YYNGEE. The length of the CDR3 is 18 residues. J was trimmed by 5 bases and V by 0 bases; bases with no gene match: 13. Written as DNA, the CDR3 is TGTGCCAGCAGCGTAGGGGCAACTAGCGGGGCAAACCCGGAGACCCAGTACTTC. It yields the protein CASSVGATSGANPETQYF.